The clone carrying this TCR beta chain was seen many times. Antigen unknown. The V end lost 4 bases, the J end lost 1 base, and 10 bases lay between the germline ends. The CDR3 length is 15 residues. Germline values: CDR1 MGHRA, CDR2 YSYEKL. The data belong to a study of identical twins. Study results and limitations: Without tracking the same donors, conclusions rested on cross-sectional statistical analysis. Out-of-frame alpha sequences common to twins exhibited an excess of low generation probability.

From the 5' RACE reads, TCRdb called clonotypes with MiXCR, one entry per CDR3 protein. The sample yields around 490,000 distinct CDR3 sequences, over 11% seen once. The same data also went into a second study, on yellow fever vaccine responses in identical twins.

Sequenced: CD4+ T cells sorted from blood. The rearrangement joins TRBV4-1 to TRBJ2-2; possibly TRBD1 for D (5 bases). The sequence came from a woman aged 18-35 years in good health. The CDR3 protein is CASSRDGQNTGELFF. DNA of the CDR3: TGCGCCAGCAGCCGAGACGGACAGAACACCGGGGAGCTGTTTTTT.